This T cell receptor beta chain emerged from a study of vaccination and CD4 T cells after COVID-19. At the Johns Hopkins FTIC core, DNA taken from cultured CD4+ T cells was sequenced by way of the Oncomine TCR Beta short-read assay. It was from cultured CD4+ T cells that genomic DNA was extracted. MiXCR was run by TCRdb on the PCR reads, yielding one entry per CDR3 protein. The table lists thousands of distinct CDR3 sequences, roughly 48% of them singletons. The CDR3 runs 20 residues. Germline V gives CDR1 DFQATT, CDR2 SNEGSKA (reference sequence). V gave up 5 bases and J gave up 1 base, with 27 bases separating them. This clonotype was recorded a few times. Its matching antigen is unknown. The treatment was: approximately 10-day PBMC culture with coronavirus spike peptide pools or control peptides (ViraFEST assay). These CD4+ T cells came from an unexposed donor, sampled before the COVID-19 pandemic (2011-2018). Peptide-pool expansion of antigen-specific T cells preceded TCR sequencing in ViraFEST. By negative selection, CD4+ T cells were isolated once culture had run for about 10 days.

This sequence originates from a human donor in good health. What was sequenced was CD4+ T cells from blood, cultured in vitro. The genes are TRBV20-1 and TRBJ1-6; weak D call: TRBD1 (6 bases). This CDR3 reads CSARERYTGQSASYNSPLHF. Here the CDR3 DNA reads TGCAGTGCTCGCGAGCGATACACAGGGCAGTCAGCGTCCTATAATTCACCCCTCCACTTT.